The clone carrying this T cell receptor (beta chain) was detected a few times. Its antigen remains unknown. This CDR3 is 17 amino acids long. CDR1 is KGHSH, CDR2 LQKENI, per germline. V dropped 4 bases and J dropped 4; count of bases not matched to a gene: 12. General study findings and limits: The larger-cohort validation was restricted to a single TCR beta V-J rearrangement rather than whole repertoires. Tumor Treg TCRs overlapped most with tumor naive CD4+ cells. Tumor memory CD4+ T cell TCR gene usage was found to cluster with blood and lymph node memory CD4+ cells and with lymph node naive CD4+ cells.

Semi-nested PCR with Nested Universal Primer A followed constant-region reverse priming of full-length variable regions. TCRdb recomputed calls from the 5' RACE reads with MiXCR, one row per CDR3 protein. The sample consists of about 9,000 distinct CDR3 sequences, around 34% of them appearing once. Cells sorted as Tregs were CD4+, CD25+ and CD127-/low. The chain uses TRBV18 and TRBJ2-2; 7 bases line up with TRBD2. The sample was Tregs sorted from blood. The sequence was obtained from a female donor with breast cancer. DNA of the CDR3: TGTGCCAGCTCACTCGGACTAGTCGTAATAGGCACCGGGGAGCTGTTTTTT. It translates to CASSLGLVVIGTGELFF.